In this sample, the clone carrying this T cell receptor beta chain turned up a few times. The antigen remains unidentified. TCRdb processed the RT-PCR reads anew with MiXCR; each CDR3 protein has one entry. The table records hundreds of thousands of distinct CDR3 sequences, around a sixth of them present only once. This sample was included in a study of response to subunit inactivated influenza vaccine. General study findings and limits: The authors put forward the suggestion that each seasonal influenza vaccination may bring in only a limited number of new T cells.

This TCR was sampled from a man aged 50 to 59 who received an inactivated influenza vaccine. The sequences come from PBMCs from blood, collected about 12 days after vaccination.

The CDR3 region has the DNA TGCAGCGGTAGACGGGACCCGGCAACCAGTACGCAGTATTTT. It yields the protein CSGRRDPATSTQYF. The gene calls are TRBV29-1 and TRBJ2-3, with D perhaps assigned TRBD1 or TRBD2 (5 bases each). Germline-derived CDR1 and CDR2 are SQVTM and ANQGSEA. This CDR3 is built from 14 residues. Trimming took off 7 bases at V and 8 bases at J, with 22 bases between the two ends.